The 16 T cell receptor beta chains below come from one sample, sequenced in a study of shared clonotypes between healthy human individuals. Measured with immunoSEQ multiplex PCR; TCRdb has only the in-frame clones, and not every one. Counted here are some 1.4 million clones, roughly 96% occurring once; the ten biggest clones make up approximately 1%. Sequencing was performed on naive CD4+ T cells sorted from blood. Subset given: CD45RA+ positively selected. These receptors came from a young man in good health.

The chain carries TRBV27 and TRBJ1-2; D is ambiguous. CDR1 MNHEY and CDR2 SMNVEV come from the germline V gene (reference sequence). The CDR3 spans 12 residues. V was shortened by 3 bases and J by 10 bases, with 12 bases between the two germline ends. CDR3 loop: CASSFNQRDYTF. In DNA form, the CDR3 reads TGTGCCAGCAGTTTTAACCAAAGGGACTACACCTTC.

The rearrangement links TRBV5-6 to TRBJ2-6; 7 bases map to TRBD2. Germline values: CDR1 SGHDT, CDR2 YYEEEE. The ends lost 4 bases at V and 2 bases at J; junction bases unmatched: 6. This CDR3 contains 16 residues. The CDR3 DNA sequence: TGTGCCAGCAGCCCCTGGGGGGGAGCTGGGGCCAACGTCCTGACTTTC. It encodes CASSPWGGAGANVLTF.

This clone was counted a single time. The CDR3 coding sequence is TGTGCCAGCAGCCCCAGTCCCGGGACAGGGACCTACAAGCGGGCTTTCTTT. Amino acids: CASSPSPGTGTYKRAFF. The chain uses TRBV28 and TRBJ1-1; 9 bases fit TRBD1. Trimming took 6 bases from V and 11 from J; bases not matched to a gene: 22. The CDR3 sequence is 17 residues long. Germline CDR1 MDHEN, CDR2 SYDVKM.

The chain uses TRBV21-1 and TRBJ1-2; whether TRBD1, the table's D call, matches the DNA was not checked. TRBV21-1 is termed a pseudogene. The CDR3 is 10 residues long. The CDR3: CAVQGYGYTF. CDR3 bases: TGTGCCGTACAGGGTTATGGCTACACCTTC.

The gene calls are TRBV18 and TRBJ2-1, with D possibly matching TRBD2 (5 bases). Between the trimmed V and J ends, which lost 3 bases and 7 bases, there was a span of 13 bases. This CDR3 is 14 amino acids long. Germline V gene data show CDR1 as KGHSH and CDR2 as LQKENI. CDR3 coding DNA: TGTGCCAGCTCACCCCGATCGGGGAAAAATGAGCAGTTCTTC. It codes for CASSPRSGKNEQFF. The full variable domain, with the rest looked up from reference TRBV18 and TRBJ2-1, is NAGVMQNPRHLVRRRGQEARLRCSPMKGHSHVYWYRQLPEEGLKFMVYLQKENIIDESGMPKERFSAEFPKEGPSILRIQQVVRGDSAAYFCASSPRSGKNEQFFGPGTRLTVL.

This clone was seen just once. The V call is TRBV9, the J call TRBJ2-7, with 10 bases that match TRBD2. Germline V gene sequence: CDR1 SGDLS, CDR2 YYNGEE. After removal of 0 bases from V and 5 bases from J, the junction contained 5 bases not matched to a gene. The CDR3 loop spans 15 amino acids. The DNA for the CDR3 is TGTGCCAGCAGCGTAGGGTTAGCGGGAGGAGACGAGCAGTACTTC. Amino acids: CASSVGLAGGDEQYF.

The gene calls are TRBV19 and TRBJ1-2, with D tentatively TRBD1 (5 bases). Germline CDR1 reads LNHDA; CDR2 reads SQIVND (reference sequence). With 0 bases removed from V and 5 bases from J, the gap between germline ends came to 7 bases. The CDR3 sequence is 13 residues long. CDR3: CASSIDREYGYTF. CDR3 nucleotide sequence: TGTGCCAGTAGTATAGACAGGGAGTATGGCTACACCTTC.

Worth noting for this clone: The sample has other DNA sequences that encode this CDR3 too. The chain employs TRBV18 and TRBJ1-5; a weak D match, TRBD1 (5 bases). Germline CDR1 is KGHSH and CDR2 is LQKENI. This CDR3 is 14 amino acids long. V was pared by 0 bases and J by 5 bases, with 8 bases between. CDR3: CASSPPGADQPQHF. CDR3 sequence (DNA): TGTGCCAGCTCACCACCAGGGGCGGATCAGCCCCAGCATTTT. Full variable domain (outside the CDR3, taken from reference TRBV18 and TRBJ1-5): NAGVMQNPRHLVRRRGQEARLRCSPMKGHSHVYWYRQLPEEGLKFMVYLQKENIIDESGMPKERFSAEFPKEGPSILRIQQVVRGDSAAYFCASSPPGADQPQHFGDGTRLSIL.

The chain links TRBV4-1 to TRBJ2-4; tentatively, D is TRBD2 (5 bases). V lost 4 bases and J lost 9, with 16 bases in between. The germline gives CDR1 MGHRA, CDR2 YSYEKL. The length of the CDR3 is 14 residues. DNA of the CDR3: TGCGCCAGCAGCCGGCTAGCCACAAGCAGCATTCAGTACTTC. It codes for CASSRLATSSIQYF.

V is TRBV29-1 and J is TRBJ1-2; a weak D match, TRBD1 (5 bases). Looked up from germline, CDR1 is SQVTM and CDR2 is ANQGSEA. V was trimmed by 0 bases and J by 5 bases, leaving 10 bases between them. The CDR3 sequence is 13 residues long. CDR3 sequence (DNA): TGCAGCGTTGAAGAGACTGAGGGGTATGGCTACACCTTC. Encoded protein: CSVEETEGYGYTF.

The chain is built from TRBV7-2 and TRBJ1-5; no clear D gene. This CDR3 is 15 amino acids long. Germline assignment: CDR1 SGHTA and CDR2 FQGNSA. V was pared by 4 bases and J by 3 bases, with 13 bases between. The CDR3 here is CASSSYPGDNQPQHF. CDR3 coding DNA: TGTGCCAGCAGCTCTTATCCGGGAGACAATCAGCCCCAGCATTTT. Full variable domain (remainder filled in from reference TRBV7-2 and TRBJ1-5): GAGVSQSPSNKVTEKGKDVELRCDPISGHTALYWYRQSLGQGLEFLIYFQGNSAPDKSGLPSDRFSAERTGGSVSTLTIQRTQQEDSAVYLCASSSYPGDNQPQHFGDGTRLSIL.

CDR3 DNA: TGTGCCAGCAGCTTAGGCGGACCTCCCCAGGAGACCCAGTACTTC. This gives the protein CASSLGGPPQETQYF. The gene calls are TRBV11-2 and TRBJ2-5; D call uncertain. V lost 1 base to trimming and J lost 5 bases, with 14 bases between them. Germline V CDR1 and CDR2: SGHAT, FQNNGV. This CDR3 is 15 amino acids long.

The CDR3 nucleotides read TGCAGCGTTGGTGGAGGGACAGGGGTCTACGAGCAGTACTTC. Its protein is CSVGGGTGVYEQYF. The chain couples TRBV29-1 to TRBJ2-7, with 10 bases identical to TRBD1. Germline-derived CDR1 and CDR2 are SQVTM and ANQGSEA. Trimming cost V 4 bases and J 3 bases; bases outside gene matches: 6. The CDR3 extends over 14 amino acids.

This rearrangement joins TRBV6-1 to TRBJ2-1; D possibly uses TRBD1 or TRBD2 (5 bases each). Per the germline V gene, CDR1 is MNHNS and CDR2 is SASEGT. There are 15 residues in the CDR3. V lost 5 bases and J 2 bases, leaving 13 bases between the germline ends. The CDR3 loop reads CASSLGGGTYNEQFF. CDR3 nucleotides: TGTGCCAGCAGTTTAGGTGGGGGAACCTACAATGAGCAGTTCTTC.

This clone was observed a handful of times. This chain connects TRBV5-1 to TRBJ2-3; D is possibly TRBD1 or TRBD2 (6 bases each). From germline, CDR1 is SGHRS and CDR2 YFSETQ. V lost 4 bases to trimming and J lost 3 bases, with 12 bases between them. This CDR3 comprises 14 residues. CDR3 protein: CASSPPGATDTQYF. For the CDR3, the DNA is TGCGCCAGCAGCCCACCGGGGGCAACAGATACGCAGTATTTT.

The chain combines TRBV2 with TRBJ2-4, with 8 positions matching TRBD1. CDR3 length: 13 residues. The V segment lost 6 bases and the J segment 6 bases; nucleotides outside the gene matches: 4. CDR1 and CDR2 from the germline V gene are SNHLY and FYNNEI. CDR3 in DNA: TGTGCCAGCAGCGCTGGACAGGGAAACATTCAGTACTTC. This sequence encodes CASSAGQGNIQYF.